The source of this T cell receptor beta chain is a study of technical replicates of blood from several donors (dated by TCRdb to about 2017). Library method: the immunoSEQ multiplex PCR assay. TCRdb took this table from immuneACCESS and kept in-frame rearrangements with V and J called. Such tables lack part of the clones; where checked against another copy, unresolved V genes explain under half of the gap, and the rest is unexplained. This sample is represented by over 55,000 clones; 90% to 95% of them were singletons. The ten largest account for 3% to 5% of the sample. About this clone itself: Its recognized antigen is unknown. No qualities accompany the bases; no much larger clone lies one base away.

Sample: PBMCs. The sequence came from a human donor in good health. Some clones in this sample may be carry-over from other donors' samples.

The nucleotide sequence is TGTGCCAGCAGGAGACAGGGGGCCACTGAAGCTTTCTTT. Its coded protein is CASRRQGATEAFF. This chain is built from TRBV27 and TRBJ1-1; TRBD1 agrees with 10 junctional bases. Trimming accounts for 6 bases at V and 4 bases at J, while the number of junction bases matched to no gene is 2. Reading from cysteine to phenylalanine, the CDR3 counts 13 amino acids. Only the CDR3 portion is preserved as DNA: 39 bases, with reading frame beginning at the first base. From the germline V gene (reference sequence), CDR1 is MNHEY and CDR2 is SMNVEV.